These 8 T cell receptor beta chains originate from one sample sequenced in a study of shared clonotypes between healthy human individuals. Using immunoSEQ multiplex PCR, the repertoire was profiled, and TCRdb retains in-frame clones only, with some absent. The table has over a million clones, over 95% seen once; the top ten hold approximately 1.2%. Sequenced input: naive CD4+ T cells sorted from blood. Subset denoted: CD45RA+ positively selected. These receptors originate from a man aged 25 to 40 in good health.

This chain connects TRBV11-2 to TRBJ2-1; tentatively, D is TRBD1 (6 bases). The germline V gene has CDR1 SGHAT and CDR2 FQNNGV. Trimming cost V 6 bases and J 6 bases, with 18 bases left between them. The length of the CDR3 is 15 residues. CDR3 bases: TGTGCCAGCAGGATTCCGGGACACCGTGTCAATGAGCAGTTCTTC. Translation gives CASRIPGHRVNEQFF.

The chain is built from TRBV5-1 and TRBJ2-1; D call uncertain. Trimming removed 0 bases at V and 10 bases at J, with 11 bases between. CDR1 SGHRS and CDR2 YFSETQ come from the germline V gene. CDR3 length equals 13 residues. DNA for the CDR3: TGCGCCAGCAGCTTGGGGAGCAATTCAGAGCAGTTCTTC. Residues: CASSLGSNSEQFF.

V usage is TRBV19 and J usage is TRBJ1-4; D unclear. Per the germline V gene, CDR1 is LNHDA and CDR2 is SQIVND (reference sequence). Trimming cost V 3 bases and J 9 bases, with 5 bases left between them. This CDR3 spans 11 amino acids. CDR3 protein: CASSITQKLFF. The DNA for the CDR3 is TGTGCCAGTAGTATTACACAAAAACTGTTTTTT. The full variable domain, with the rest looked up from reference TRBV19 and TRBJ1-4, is DGGITQSPKYLFRKEGQNVTLSCEQNLNHDAMYWYRQDPGQGLRLIYYSQIVNDFQKGDIAEGYSVSREKKESFPLTVTSAQKNPTAFYLCASSITQKLFFGSGTQLSVL.

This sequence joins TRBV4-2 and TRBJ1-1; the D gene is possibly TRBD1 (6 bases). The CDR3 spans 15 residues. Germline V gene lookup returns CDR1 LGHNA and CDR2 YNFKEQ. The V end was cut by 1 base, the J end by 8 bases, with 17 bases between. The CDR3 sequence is CASSQVNDRIGEAFF. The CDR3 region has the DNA TGTGCCAGCAGCCAAGTGAATGACAGGATCGGGGAAGCTTTCTTT.

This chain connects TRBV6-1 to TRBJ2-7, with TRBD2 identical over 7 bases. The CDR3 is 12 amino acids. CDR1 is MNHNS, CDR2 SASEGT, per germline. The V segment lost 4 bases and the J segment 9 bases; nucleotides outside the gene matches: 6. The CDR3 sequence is CASSVKSGAQYF. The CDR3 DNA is TGTGCCAGCAGTGTAAAGAGCGGGGCGCAGTACTTC.

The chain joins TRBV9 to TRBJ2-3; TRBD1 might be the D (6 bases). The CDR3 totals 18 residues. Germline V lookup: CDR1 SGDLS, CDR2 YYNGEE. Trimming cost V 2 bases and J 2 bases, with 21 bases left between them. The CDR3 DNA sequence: TGTGCCAGCAGCGTTACAGGGTTATTTAGTCTATCCACAGATACGCAGTATTTT. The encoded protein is CASSVTGLFSLSTDTQYF.

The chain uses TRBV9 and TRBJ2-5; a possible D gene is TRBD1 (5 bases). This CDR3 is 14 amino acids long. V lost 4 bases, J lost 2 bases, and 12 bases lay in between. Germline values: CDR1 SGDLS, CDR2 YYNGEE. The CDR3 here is CASSPRTQQETQYF. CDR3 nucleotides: TGTGCCAGCAGCCCTAGGACACAACAAGAGACCCAGTACTTC.

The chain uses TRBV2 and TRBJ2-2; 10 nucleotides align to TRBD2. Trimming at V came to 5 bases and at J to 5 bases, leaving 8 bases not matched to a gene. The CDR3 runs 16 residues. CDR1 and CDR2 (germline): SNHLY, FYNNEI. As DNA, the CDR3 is TGTGCCAGCAGTAGCGGGAGGGGGGCAGGAACCGGGGAGCTGTTTTTT. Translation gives CASSSGRGAGTGELFF.